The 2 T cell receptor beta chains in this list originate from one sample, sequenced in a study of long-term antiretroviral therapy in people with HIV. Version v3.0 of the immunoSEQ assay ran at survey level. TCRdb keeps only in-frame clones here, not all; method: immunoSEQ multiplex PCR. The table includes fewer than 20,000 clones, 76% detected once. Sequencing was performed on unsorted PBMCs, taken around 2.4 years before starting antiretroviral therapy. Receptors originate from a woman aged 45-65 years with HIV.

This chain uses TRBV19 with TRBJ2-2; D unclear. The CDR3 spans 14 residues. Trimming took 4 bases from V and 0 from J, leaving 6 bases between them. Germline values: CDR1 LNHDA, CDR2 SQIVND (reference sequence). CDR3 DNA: TGTGCCAGTAGTAGGCAGTCGAACACCGGGGAGCTGTTTTTT. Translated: CASSRQSNTGELFF.

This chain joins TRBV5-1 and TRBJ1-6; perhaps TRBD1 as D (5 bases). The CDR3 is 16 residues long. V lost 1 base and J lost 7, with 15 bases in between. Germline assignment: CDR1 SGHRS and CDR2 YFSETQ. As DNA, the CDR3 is TGCGCCAGCAGCTTGAGAGGCCTACAGGAGAATTCACCCCTCCACTTT. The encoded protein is CASSLRGLQENSPLHF.